Listed here are 8 T cell receptor beta chains from one sample, sequenced in a study of blood T cell repertoires in COVID-19. Sequencing was performed with immunoSEQ multiplex PCR; in TCRdb, only in-frame clones are kept and a portion is missing. The table includes approximately 240,000 clones, roughly 91% detected once. Sequencing used peripheral blood. The receptors here all came from a man aged 30-40 years with COVID-19, enrolled during active disease.

The rearrangement joins TRBV27 to TRBJ1-4; tentatively, D is TRBD1 (6 bases). The V end lost 4 bases, the J end lost 3 bases, and 9 bases lay between the germline ends. CDR3 length: 14 residues. Germline loops: CDR1 MNHEY, CDR2 SMNVEV (reference sequence). The CDR3 DNA follows: TGTGCCAGCAGTTGGCGGGGGCCTAATGAAAAACTGTTTTTT. It encodes CASSWRGPNEKLFF.

V is TRBV5-1 and J is TRBJ1-1; 7 bases align to TRBD1. The CDR3 has 14 residues. Germline V gives CDR1 SGHRS, CDR2 YFSETQ. Losses at the gene ends were 4 bases for V and 1 base for J; bases not matched to a gene: 4. CDR3 in DNA: TGCGCCAGCAGCCCCAGACAGGGGAACACTGAAGCTTTCTTT. This encodes CASSPRQGNTEAFF.

The chain carries TRBV7-2 and TRBJ1-4; the match to TRBD1 covers 9 bases. Germline V gene data show CDR1 as SGHTA and CDR2 as FQGNSA. CDR3 length: 17 residues. V was clipped by 2 bases and J by 0 bases; unmatched bases: 4. In DNA, the CDR3 is TGTGCCAGCAGCTTACCAAGGACAGGGGCAACTAATGAAAAACTGTTTTTT. Translation: CASSLPRTGATNEKLFF.

The rearrangement uses TRBV2 and TRBJ1-5; the match to TRBD1 covers 10 bases. Trimming removed 5 bases from V and 0 bases from J; junction bases left unmatched: 10. This CDR3 spans 18 amino acids. Germline CDR1 reads SNHLY; CDR2 reads FYNNEI. CDR3 protein: CASSPGQGPPYSNQPQHF. Here the CDR3 DNA reads TGTGCCAGCAGTCCGGGACAGGGGCCGCCTTATAGCAATCAGCCCCAGCATTTT.

The CDR3 sequence: CASSFRSNQPQHF. CDR3 bases: TGTGCCAGCAGTTTTCGTAGCAATCAGCCCCAGCATTTT. The chain has TRBV27 and TRBJ1-5; unclear D gene. The CDR3 contains 13 residues. Germline CDR1 and CDR2: MNHEY and SMNVEV (reference sequence). The V end lost 3 bases, the J end lost 0 bases, and 3 bases lay between the germline ends.

V and J are TRBV9 and TRBJ2-6; a weak D match, TRBD1 (6 bases). CDR1 and CDR2 from the germline V gene are SGDLS and YYNGEE. V dropped 4 bases and J dropped 2 bases, with 16 bases sitting between them. The CDR3 has 17 amino acids. The CDR3 region has the DNA TGTGCCAGCAGCCCCGGGTTGTGGGGGCCTGGGGCCAACGTCCTGACTTTC. Its translation: CASSPGLWGPGANVLTF.

This sequence joins TRBV24-1 and TRBJ2-1; 8 bases map to TRBD2. V shed 3 bases and J 7 bases; nucleotides not matched to a gene: 7. The CDR3 totals 15 residues. Germline CDR1 is KGHDR and CDR2 is SFDVKD. The CDR3 spells CATSDARGGKNEQFF. Here the CDR3 DNA reads TGTGCCACCAGTGATGCCCGGGGGGGGAAGAATGAGCAGTTCTTC.

V is TRBV3-1 (or the pseudogene TRBV3-2) and J is TRBJ2-3, with D perhaps TRBD2 (7 bases). V dropped 0 bases and J dropped 8 bases, with 12 bases sitting between them. Germline V gene lookup returns CDR1 LGHDT and CDR2 YNNKEL (reference sequence). The CDR3 sequence is 14 residues long. DNA for the CDR3: TGTGCCAGCAGCCAAGAGGGGGGGCTGGGTACGCAGTATTTT. Its protein product is CASSQEGGLGTQYF.